Shown below are 20 T cell receptor beta chains from a single sample sequenced in a study of shared clonotypes between healthy human individuals. The data were produced by immunoSEQ multiplex PCR, yet TCRdb's version contains in-frame clones alone and is incomplete. The repertoire holds about 1 million clones, with about 77% as singletons. The sequenced sample was memory CD4+ T cells sorted from blood. Subset reported: CD45RA-negative fraction. The origin of the receptors is a young man in good health.

The rearrangement joins TRBV28 to TRBJ2-4, with a possible D match to TRBD2 (6 bases). The CDR3 runs 13 residues. Germline CDR1 is MDHEN and CDR2 is SYDVKM. Trimming removed 6 bases at V and 7 bases at J, with 13 bases between. The CDR3 nucleotides read TGTGCCAGCAGGGAATACGGGAGCAACATTCAGTACTTC. This encodes CASREYGSNIQYF.

The chain combines TRBV19 with TRBJ1-2; D unclear. The CDR3 is 13 residues long. V lost 5 bases and J 4 bases, leaving 11 bases between the germline ends. Per germline, CDR1 LNHDA and CDR2 SQIVND (reference sequence). The CDR3 sequence is CASSSQASYGYTF. The CDR3 region has the DNA TGTGCCAGTAGTTCGCAAGCCTCCTATGGCTACACCTTC.

The chain links TRBV6-5 to TRBJ1-2; TRBD1 agrees at 7 bases. CDR3 length: 15 residues. The J segment lost 5 bases and the V segment lost 4 bases, leaving 10 bases of the junction unmatched. CDR1 MNHEY and CDR2 SVGAGI come from the germline V gene. CDR3 DNA: TGTGCCAGCAGTTCCCCTCTGACAGGGAGGTATGGCTACACCTTC. Encoded protein: CASSSPLTGRYGYTF.

The sample holds a few counts of this clone. The V call is TRBV9, the J call TRBJ2-1, with a weak D call TRBD2 (6 bases). The ends were cut back, 4 bases at V and 9 bases at J, with 20 bases in the middle. The CDR3 has 15 amino acids. Germline V CDR1 and CDR2: SGDLS, YYNGEE. The CDR3 nucleotides read TGTGCCAGCAGCCCTCGGGCCCTCTTGGGGGGTGAGCAGTTCTTC. Encoded protein: CASSPRALLGGEQFF.

V and J are TRBV19 and TRBJ1-6; 7 nucleotides agree with TRBD1. The ends lost 1 base at V and 6 bases at J; junction bases unmatched: 9. The CDR3 runs 17 residues. CDR1 and CDR2 (germline): LNHDA, SQIVND (reference sequence). As DNA, the CDR3 is TGTGCCAGTAGTATAGGGGCGGGAGGGGGCGGTAATTCACCCCTCCACTTT. Translation gives CASSIGAGGGGNSPLHF.

CDR3 DNA: TGTGCCAGCAGCCCCGGACAGGGGGCTGGTACCTTC. It translates to CASSPGQGAGTF. V usage is TRBV5-4 and J usage is TRBJ1-2; TRBD1 agrees at 11 bases. The J segment lost 14 bases and the V segment lost 4 bases, leaving 7 bases of the junction unmatched. The CDR3 has 12 amino acids. Germline V gene sequence: CDR1 SGHNT, CDR2 YYREEE (reference sequence).

This clone appeared a single time. The CDR3 spells CASSLKDGSPYEQYF. The CDR3 coding sequence is TGTGCCAGCAGCTTAAAGGACGGGAGTCCCTACGAGCAGTACTTC. The chain carries TRBV7-2 and TRBJ2-7; perhaps TRBD2 as D (6 bases). This CDR3 has 15 amino acids. The V and J ends lost 2 bases and 2 bases respectively, with 13 bases between them. The germline gives CDR1 SGHTA, CDR2 FQGNSA. The full variable domain, with the rest looked up from reference TRBV7-2 and TRBJ2-7, is GAGVSQSPSNKVTEKGKDVELRCDPISGHTALYWYRQSLGQGLEFLIYFQGNSAPDKSGLPSDRFSAERTGGSVSTLTIQRTQQEDSAVYLCASSLKDGSPYEQYFGPGTRLTVT.

This clone was seen a few times. This chain uses TRBV4-2 with TRBJ1-2; D is unclear. This CDR3 is 13 amino acids long. The V end lost 4 bases, the J end lost 4 bases, and 10 bases lay between the germline ends. Germline CDR1 LGHNA, CDR2 YNFKEQ. Here the CDR3 reads CASSPSRLYGYTF. CDR3 in DNA: TGTGCCAGCAGCCCCTCTCGACTCTATGGCTACACCTTC.

This clone came up a few times. V and J are TRBV4-3 and TRBJ1-5, with a weak D call TRBD1 (5 bases). Germline V gene sequence: CDR1 LGHNA, CDR2 YSLEER. The ends were cut back, 0 bases at V and 2 bases at J, with 8 bases in the middle. The CDR3 runs to 15 residues. CDR3 bases: TGCGCCAGCAGCCAAGAGGCGGGGGGCAATCAGCCCCAGCATTTT. This codes for CASSQEAGGNQPQHF.

The chain joins TRBV12-5 to TRBJ1-6; no firm D call. Between the trimmed V and J ends, which lost 4 bases and 7 bases, there was a span of 8 bases. The germline V gene encodes CDR1 LGHNT and CDR2 FRNRAP. CDR3 length equals 13 residues. CDR3: CASGSGLNSPLHF. CDR3 sequence (DNA): TGTGCTAGTGGTTCCGGCCTAAATTCACCCCTCCACTTT.

This rearrangement joins TRBV10-2 to TRBJ2-3; 9 positions agree with TRBD2. J lost 1 base, V lost 4 bases, and 24 bases had no gene match. This CDR3 is 22 amino acids long. The germline CDR1 and CDR2 sequences are WSHSY and SAAADI. CDR3 coding DNA: TGCGCCAGCAGTGCTACTTCGGGGGTAGCGGGAGACCGGGGCAGTCGCACAGATACGCAGTATTTT. Translation gives CASSATSGVAGDRGSRTDTQYF.

The genes are TRBV5-8 and TRBJ2-7, with TRBD2 identical over 8 bases. The CDR3 loop spans 15 amino acids. Germline values: CDR1 SGHTS, CDR2 YDEGEE. V was pared by 5 bases and J by 0 bases, with 7 bases of the junction left unmatched. CDR3 in DNA: TGTGCCAGCAGTTCGGGGGGGAGGACCTCCTACGAGCAGTACTTC. It encodes CASSSGGRTSYEQYF.

The J gene is TRBJ2-3, the V gene TRBV27, with D uncertain. The CDR3 extends over 16 amino acids. The germline V gene has CDR1 MNHEY and CDR2 SMNVEV (reference sequence). V was cut by 7 bases and J by 0 bases, with 17 bases left in between. CDR3 coding DNA: TGTGCCAGCACCCCGGCCTGGGCGGCTAGCACAGATACGCAGTATTTT. Encoded protein: CASTPAWAASTDTQYF.

The sample holds a few counts of this clone. The chain joins TRBV5-1 to TRBJ2-4; D is uncertain. V shed 2 bases and J shed 0 bases, with 6 bases lying between them. Germline V gives CDR1 SGHRS, CDR2 YFSETQ. There are 14 residues in the CDR3. CDR3 coding DNA: TGCGCCAGCAGCTTCAGTCTAGCCAAAAACATTCAGTACTTC. Its translation is CASSFSLAKNIQYF. Using reference TRBV5-1 and TRBJ2-4 for the parts outside the CDR3, the full variable domain is KAGVTQTPRYLIKTRGQQVTLSCSPISGHRSVSWYQQTPGQGLQFLFEYFSETQRNKGNFPGRFSGRQFSNSRSEMNVSTLELGDSALYLCASSFSLAKNIQYFGAGTRLSVL.

The chain combines TRBV6-5 with TRBJ1-2; 7 bases are shared with TRBD1. The germline V gene encodes CDR1 MNHEY and CDR2 SVGAGI. V was pared by 2 bases and J by 5 bases, with 5 bases of the junction left unmatched. The CDR3 extends over 14 amino acids. The CDR3 protein is CASSYAGQKYGYTF. The CDR3 DNA follows: TGTGCCAGCAGTTACGCGGGACAGAAATATGGCTACACCTTC.

The chain recombines TRBV6-6 with TRBJ1-4, with TRBD1 as a possible D gene (5 bases). Germline V gene sequence: CDR1 MNHNY, CDR2 SVGAGI (reference sequence). The length of the CDR3 is 14 residues. With 6 bases removed from V and 5 bases from J, the gap between germline ends came to 13 bases. Here the CDR3 DNA reads TGTGCCAGCAGGTCCGGGGGGTCGAATGAAAAACTGTTTTTT. Protein product: CASRSGGSNEKLFF.

The genes are TRBV7-2 and TRBJ1-6, with D possibly being TRBD1 (6 bases). Germline assignment: CDR1 SGHTA and CDR2 FQGNSA. This CDR3 is built from 17 residues. The germline V and J ends were trimmed by 2 bases and 7 bases, with 18 bases remaining between them. The CDR3 spells CASSLPRRGERNSPLHF. The CDR3 nucleotides read TGTGCCAGCAGCTTACCCCGAAGGGGGGAGAGAAATTCACCCCTCCACTTT.

The V gene is TRBV6-6, the J gene TRBJ2-5, with 10 positions matching TRBD2. The J call may be faulty, since TRBJ2-7 better matches the DNA end. The CDR3 has 15 amino acids. Germline CDR1 MNHNY, CDR2 SVGAGI (reference sequence). The chain's CDR3 is CASSYSASGSYEQYF. The CDR3 nucleotides are TGTGCCAGCAGTTACTCGGCTAGCGGGAGCTACGAGCAGTACTTC.

The chain recombines TRBV4-1 with TRBJ1-2; D may be TRBD1 (5 bases). With 5 bases removed from V and 4 bases from J, the gap between germline ends came to 20 bases. Germline V gene sequence: CDR1 MGHRA, CDR2 YSYEKL. The CDR3 consists of 16 residues. CDR3 protein: CASSEAPGGSTYGYTF. CDR3 nucleotides: TGCGCCAGCAGCGAAGCCCCGGGGGGTTCGACCTATGGCTACACCTTC.

In this sample, this clone turned up once. The gene calls are TRBV11-2 and TRBJ2-1; 13 bases map to TRBD2. Unmatched junction bases numbered 10, after V lost 8 bases and J lost 0 bases. CDR1 and CDR2 from the germline V gene are SGHAT and FQNNGV. This CDR3 spans 18 amino acids. CDR3 sequence: CASGRPLAGGSSYNEQFF. The CDR3 coding sequence is TGTGCCAGCGGGAGGCCACTAGCGGGAGGGAGCTCCTACAATGAGCAGTTCTTC. The whole variable domain, remainder taken from reference TRBV11-2 and TRBJ2-1, is EAGVAQSPRYKIIEKRQSVAFWCNPISGHATLYWYQQILGQGPKLLIQFQNNGVVDDSQLPKDRFSAERLKGVDSTLKIQPAKLEDSAVYLCASGRPLAGGSSYNEQFFGPGTRLTVL.